The 15 T cell receptor beta chains presented below share a single source sample, sequenced in a study of OX40 agonist ivuxolimab in advanced cancers. The library was obtained by the immunoSEQ multiplex PCR assay. TCRdb carries this immuneACCESS record with in-frame sequences only. Its versions omit some clonotypes, under half of them owing to an unresolved V gene in the studies checked, with the rest unexplained. Within this sample are 60,000 to 75,000 clones, with around 90% of them counted one time only. The ten largest clones capture 1.3% of the sample. Sequencing used CD4+ or CD8+ T cells sorted from blood, obtained in a trial of the OX40 agonist ivuxolimab. The receptors shown here come from an adult with an advanced solid tumor such as melanoma, head and neck, liver or kidney cancer.

The rearrangement uses TRBV11-2 and TRBJ2-2; tentative D call: TRBD1 (6 bases). This CDR3 has 14 residues. V was shortened by 6 bases and J by 5 bases, with 13 bases between the two germline ends. Germline lookup yields CDR1 SGHAT and CDR2 FQNNGV. DNA for the CDR3: TGTGCCAGCAGTCTGGACAGAAGAACCGGGGAGCTGTTTTTT. Residues: CASSLDRRTGELFF. Full variable domain (remainder filled in from reference TRBV11-2 and TRBJ2-2): EAGVAQSPRYKIIEKRQSVAFWCNPISGHATLYWYQQILGQGPKLLIQFQNNGVVDDSQLPKDRFSAERLKGVDSTLKIQPAKLEDSAVYLCASSLDRRTGELFFGEGSRLTVL.

The sample holds a few counts of this clone. The chain uses TRBV6-5 and TRBJ1-1; D is perhaps TRBD1 (6 bases). Looked up from germline, CDR1 is MNHEY and CDR2 is SVGAGI. There are 15 residues in the CDR3. V gave up 2 bases and J gave up 5 bases, with 15 bases separating them. This CDR3 reads CASSYDGGAGTEAFF. For the CDR3, the DNA is TGTGCCAGCAGTTACGACGGGGGCGCGGGGACTGAAGCTTTCTTT.

The chain has TRBV9 and TRBJ2-7; D ambiguous. With 0 bases removed from V and 6 bases from J, the gap between germline ends came to 10 bases. The CDR3 length is 13 residues. The germline CDR1 and CDR2 sequences are SGDLS and YYNGEE. The CDR3 DNA reads TGTGCCAGCAGCGTAGAAGGCAGGAGCGAGCAGTACTTC. Its protein is CASSVEGRSEQYF.

The chain joins TRBV7-9 to TRBJ1-4; 10 positions agree with TRBD1. Germline assignment: CDR1 SEHNR and CDR2 FQNEAQ (reference sequence). The CDR3 sequence is 16 residues long. J lost 7 bases, V lost 3 bases, and 8 bases had no gene match. The CDR3: CASSFTDRGLGEKLFF. For the CDR3, the DNA is TGTGCCAGCAGCTTTACCGACAGGGGGCTCGGTGAAAAACTGTTTTTT.

The rearrangement uses TRBV27 and TRBJ1-1; maybe TRBD1 (6 bases). The CDR3 covers 13 residues. CDR1 and CDR2 from the germline V gene are MNHEY and SMNVEV (reference sequence). V was cut by 3 bases and J by 4 bases, with 9 bases left in between. This CDR3 reads CASSFNRATEAFF. The CDR3 DNA sequence: TGTGCCAGCAGTTTTAACAGGGCCACTGAAGCTTTCTTT.

V gene TRBV5-8 combines with J gene TRBJ2-3, with D tentatively TRBD1 (6 bases). The length of the CDR3 is 16 residues. Per germline, CDR1 SGHTS and CDR2 YDEGEE. Trimming cost V 4 bases and J 1 base, with 16 bases left between them. CDR3 in amino acids: CASSPEGHKGTDTQYF. CDR3 nucleotides: TGTGCCAGCAGCCCAGAGGGACACAAGGGCACAGATACGCAGTATTTT. The whole variable domain, filled in from reference TRBV5-8 and TRBJ2-3, reads EAGVTQSPTHLIKTRGQQATLRCSPISGHTSVYWYQQALGLGLQFLLWYDEGEERNRGNFPPRFSGRQFPNYSSELNVNALELEDSALYLCASSPEGHKGTDTQYFGPGTRLTVL.

This chain connects TRBV27 to TRBJ2-3; D might be TRBD2 (6 bases). Germline V gives CDR1 MNHEY, CDR2 SMNVEV (reference sequence). Trimming shortened V by 5 bases and J by 6 bases, and 21 bases separated the two germline ends. The CDR3 spans 16 residues. The CDR3 protein is CASSPSSRGYQDTQYF. The CDR3 coding sequence is TGTGCCAGCAGTCCTTCCTCTCGGGGGTATCAGGATACGCAGTATTTT.

This chain links TRBV18 with TRBJ2-1; 7 bases match TRBD2. This CDR3 has 14 residues. CDR1 is KGHSH, CDR2 LQKENI, per germline. Trimming took 3 bases from V and 4 from J; bases not matched to a gene: 3. CDR3 sequence reads: CASSPWEGYNEQFF. The CDR3 DNA reads as TGTGCCAGCTCACCGTGGGAGGGTTACAATGAGCAGTTCTTC.

The chain uses TRBV5-1 and TRBJ1-3; TRBD1 agrees at 9 bases. The J segment lost 0 bases and the V segment lost 3 bases, leaving 1 base of the junction unmatched. The CDR3 spans 15 residues. Germline CDR1 is SGHRS and CDR2 is YFSETQ. The CDR3 loop reads CASSWDRASGNTIYF. For the CDR3, the DNA is TGCGCCAGCAGCTGGGACAGGGCCTCTGGAAACACCATATATTTT.

This chain joins TRBV19 and TRBJ1-5, with 9 positions matching TRBD1. Trimming removed 4 bases from V and 2 bases from J; junction bases left unmatched: 12. CDR1 and CDR2 (germline): LNHDA, SQIVND (reference sequence). The CDR3 consists of 18 residues. CDR3 loop: CASSRGTGLPMGNQPQHF. In DNA, the CDR3 is TGTGCCAGTAGTAGGGGGACAGGGCTACCTATGGGCAATCAGCCCCAGCATTTT. Variable domain in full (rest from reference TRBV19 and TRBJ1-5): DGGITQSPKYLFRKEGQNVTLSCEQNLNHDAMYWYRQDPGQGLRLIYYSQIVNDFQKGDIAEGYSVSREKKESFPLTVTSAQKNPTAFYLCASSRGTGLPMGNQPQHFGDGTRLSIL.

This clone was observed a single time. V gene TRBV10-3 combines with J gene TRBJ2-7, with D tentatively TRBD1 (6 bases). This CDR3 region has 15 residues. The germline V and J ends were trimmed by 4 bases and 4 bases, with 17 bases remaining between them. The germline gives CDR1 ENHRY, CDR2 SYGVKD. CDR3 bases: TGTGCCATCAGTGGGGCCTCCCGAGGGGGTTACGAGCAGTACTTC. Its protein is CAISGASRGGYEQYF.

The chain uses TRBV6-6 and TRBJ2-3, with TRBD1 matching 7 bases. Germline assignment: CDR1 MNHNY and CDR2 SVGAGI (reference sequence). The CDR3 is 16 amino acids. J gave up 0 bases and V 5 bases, and 8 bases lay outside the gene matches. The CDR3 DNA follows: TGTGCCAGCAGTCCGGGACAGAACCCTAGCACAGATACGCAGTATTTT. Amino acid sequence: CASSPGQNPSTDTQYF.

This CDR3 is CASSLPGGGSTDTQYF. The CDR3 DNA is TGTGCCAGCAGCTTACCCGGGGGCGGCAGCACAGATACGCAGTATTTT. V is TRBV5-4 and J is TRBJ2-3; possibly TRBD1 or TRBD2 for D (6 bases each). This CDR3 has 16 residues. V lost 2 bases and J lost 0, with 13 bases in between. CDR1 SGHNT and CDR2 YYREEE come from the germline V gene (reference sequence). Based on the CDR3 plus reference TRBV5-4 and TRBJ2-3, the full variable domain is ETGVTQSPTHLIKTRGQQVTLRCSSQSGHNTVSWYQQALGQGPQFIFQYYREEENGRGNFPPRFSGLQFPNYSSELNVNALELDDSALYLCASSLPGGGSTDTQYFGPGTRLTVL.

This chain joins TRBV5-4 and TRBJ1-1, with D hard to call. The CDR3 sequence is 15 residues long. The V gene lost 4 bases and the J gene lost 5 bases, with 18 bases spanning the gap. Germline V gives CDR1 SGHNT, CDR2 YYREEE (reference sequence). The chain's CDR3 is CASSPAGGLRTEAFF. CDR3 in DNA: TGTGCCAGCAGCCCGGCGGGAGGGCTACGGACTGAAGCTTTCTTT.

V and J are TRBV11-3 and TRBJ2-3; no firm D call. Germline values: CDR1 SGHNT, CDR2 YENEEA. V shed 6 bases and J shed 6 bases, with 16 bases lying between them. The CDR3 has 14 residues. The CDR3 DNA is TGTGCCAGCAGTTTCCCGGGCGAGGCCGATACGCAGTATTTT. Translating it yields CASSFPGEADTQYF.